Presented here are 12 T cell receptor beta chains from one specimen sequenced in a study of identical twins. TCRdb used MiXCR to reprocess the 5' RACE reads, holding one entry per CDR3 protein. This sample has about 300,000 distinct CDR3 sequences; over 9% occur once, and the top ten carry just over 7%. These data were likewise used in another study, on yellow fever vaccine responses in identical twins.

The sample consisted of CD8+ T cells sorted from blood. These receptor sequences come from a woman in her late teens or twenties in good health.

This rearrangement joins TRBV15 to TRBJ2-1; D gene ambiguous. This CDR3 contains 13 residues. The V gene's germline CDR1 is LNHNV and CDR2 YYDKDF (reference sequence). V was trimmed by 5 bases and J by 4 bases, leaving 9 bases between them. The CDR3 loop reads CATSLTTYNEQFF. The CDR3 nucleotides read TGTGCCACCAGCCTTACAACGTACAATGAGCAGTTCTTC.

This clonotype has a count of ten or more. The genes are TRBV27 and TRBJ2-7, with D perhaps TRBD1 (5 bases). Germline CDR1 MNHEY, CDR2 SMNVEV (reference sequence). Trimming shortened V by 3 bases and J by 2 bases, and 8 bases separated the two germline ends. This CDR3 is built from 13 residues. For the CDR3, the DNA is TGTGCCAGCAGTTTTACAGGCCCCTACGAGCAGTACTTC. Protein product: CASSFTGPYEQYF.

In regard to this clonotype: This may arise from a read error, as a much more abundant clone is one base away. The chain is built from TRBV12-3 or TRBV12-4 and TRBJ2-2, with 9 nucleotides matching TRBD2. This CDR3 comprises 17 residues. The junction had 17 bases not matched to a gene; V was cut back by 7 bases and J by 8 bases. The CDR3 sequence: CASTGTSSRRGSGELFF. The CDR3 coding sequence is TGTGCCAGCACAGGGACTAGCTCCCGAAGAGGGTCGGGGGAGCTGTTTTTT.

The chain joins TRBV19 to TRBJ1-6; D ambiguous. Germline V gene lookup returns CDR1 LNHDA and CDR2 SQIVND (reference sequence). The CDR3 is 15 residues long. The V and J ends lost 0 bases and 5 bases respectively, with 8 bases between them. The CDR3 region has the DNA TGTGCCAGTAGTATAGAGTGGCAGGATAATTCACCCCTCCACTTT. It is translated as CASSIEWQDNSPLHF.

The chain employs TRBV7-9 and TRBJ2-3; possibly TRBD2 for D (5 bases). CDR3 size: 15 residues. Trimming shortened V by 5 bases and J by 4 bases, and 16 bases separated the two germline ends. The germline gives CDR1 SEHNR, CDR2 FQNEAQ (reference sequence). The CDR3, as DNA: TGTGCCAGCAGCCCGGAGGACTCTGGATCAGATACGCAGTATTTT. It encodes CASSPEDSGSDTQYF.

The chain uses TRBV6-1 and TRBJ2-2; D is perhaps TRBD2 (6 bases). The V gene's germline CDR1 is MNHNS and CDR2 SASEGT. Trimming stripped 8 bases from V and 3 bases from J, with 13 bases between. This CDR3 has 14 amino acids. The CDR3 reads CASGTGVDTGELFF. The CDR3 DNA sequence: TGTGCCAGCGGAACGGGAGTTGACACCGGGGAGCTGTTTTTT.

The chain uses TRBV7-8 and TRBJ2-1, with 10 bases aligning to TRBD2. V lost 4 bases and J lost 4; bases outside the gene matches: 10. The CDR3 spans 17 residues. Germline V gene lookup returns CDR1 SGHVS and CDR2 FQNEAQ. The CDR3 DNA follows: TGTGCCAGCAGCTCGCATCGGACTAGCGGAAAGTACAATGAGCAGTTCTTC. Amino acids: CASSSHRTSGKYNEQFF.

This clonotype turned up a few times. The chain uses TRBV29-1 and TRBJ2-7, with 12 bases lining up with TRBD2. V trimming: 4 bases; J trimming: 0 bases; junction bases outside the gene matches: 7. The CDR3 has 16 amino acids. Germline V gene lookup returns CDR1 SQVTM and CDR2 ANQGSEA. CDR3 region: CSVAESSGRASYEQYF. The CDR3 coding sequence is TGCAGCGTTGCCGAGTCTAGCGGGAGGGCCTCCTACGAGCAGTACTTC.

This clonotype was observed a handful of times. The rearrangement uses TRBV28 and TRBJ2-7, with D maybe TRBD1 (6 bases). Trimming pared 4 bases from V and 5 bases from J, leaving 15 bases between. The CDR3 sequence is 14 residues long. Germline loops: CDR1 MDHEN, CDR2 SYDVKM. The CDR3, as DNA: TGTGCCAGCAGTTACAGGGAATCTCCTGACGAGCAGTACGTC. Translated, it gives CASSYRESPDEQYV.

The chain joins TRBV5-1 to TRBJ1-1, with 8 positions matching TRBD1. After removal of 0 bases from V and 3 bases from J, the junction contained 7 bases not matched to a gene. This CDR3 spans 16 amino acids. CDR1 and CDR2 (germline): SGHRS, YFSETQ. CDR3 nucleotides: TGCGCCAGCAGCTTGGAAGGGACAGGAAGAGACACTGAAGCTTTCTTT. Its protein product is CASSLEGTGRDTEAFF. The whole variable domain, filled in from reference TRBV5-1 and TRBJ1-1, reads KAGVTQTPRYLIKTRGQQVTLSCSPISGHRSVSWYQQTPGQGLQFLFEYFSETQRNKGNFPGRFSGRQFSNSRSEMNVSTLELGDSALYLCASSLEGTGRDTEAFFGQGTRLTVV.

This CDR3 is CASSEGTDGGGEKLFF. For the CDR3, the DNA is TGTGCCAGCAGCGAAGGGACGGACGGTGGTGGGGAAAAACTGTTTTTT. The V and J genes are TRBV9 and TRBJ1-4, with D possibly TRBD1 on 5 matching bases. Germline values: CDR1 SGDLS, CDR2 YYNGEE. V gave up 3 bases and J gave up 8 bases, with 20 bases separating them. This CDR3 has 16 residues.

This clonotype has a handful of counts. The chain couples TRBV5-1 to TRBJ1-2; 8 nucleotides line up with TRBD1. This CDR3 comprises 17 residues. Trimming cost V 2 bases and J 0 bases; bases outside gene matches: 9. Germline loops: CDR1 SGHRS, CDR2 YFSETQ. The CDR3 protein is CASSLPDRGEANYGYTF. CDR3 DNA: TGCGCCAGCAGCTTACCAGACAGGGGAGAAGCTAACTATGGCTACACCTTC.